Reported below is one TCR beta chain. V lost 2 bases and J lost 6, with 8 bases in between. The germline V gene has CDR1 LGHDT and CDR2 YNNKEL (reference sequence). The CDR3 contains 13 residues. Primers used in a second PCR of roughly 6 to 11 cycles were a sample-barcoded 5' primer and a J-beta primer mix. TCRdb analysed the 5' RACE reads with MiXCR anew, one entry per CDR3 protein. The repertoire consists of about 1.4 million distinct CDR3 sequences, with 59% occurring once and the leading ten covering 5% to 7%. This record comes from a study of blood T cells in healthy people across ages. The chain links TRBV3-1 to TRBJ2-1, with a weak D call TRBD2 (5 bases). The receptor was derived from a man between 18 and 29 years old in good health. Sequencing was performed on blood. CDR3 in DNA: TGTGCCAGCAGCCAACCGGGGTTCAATGAGCAGTTCTTC. As protein: CASSQPGFNEQFF.